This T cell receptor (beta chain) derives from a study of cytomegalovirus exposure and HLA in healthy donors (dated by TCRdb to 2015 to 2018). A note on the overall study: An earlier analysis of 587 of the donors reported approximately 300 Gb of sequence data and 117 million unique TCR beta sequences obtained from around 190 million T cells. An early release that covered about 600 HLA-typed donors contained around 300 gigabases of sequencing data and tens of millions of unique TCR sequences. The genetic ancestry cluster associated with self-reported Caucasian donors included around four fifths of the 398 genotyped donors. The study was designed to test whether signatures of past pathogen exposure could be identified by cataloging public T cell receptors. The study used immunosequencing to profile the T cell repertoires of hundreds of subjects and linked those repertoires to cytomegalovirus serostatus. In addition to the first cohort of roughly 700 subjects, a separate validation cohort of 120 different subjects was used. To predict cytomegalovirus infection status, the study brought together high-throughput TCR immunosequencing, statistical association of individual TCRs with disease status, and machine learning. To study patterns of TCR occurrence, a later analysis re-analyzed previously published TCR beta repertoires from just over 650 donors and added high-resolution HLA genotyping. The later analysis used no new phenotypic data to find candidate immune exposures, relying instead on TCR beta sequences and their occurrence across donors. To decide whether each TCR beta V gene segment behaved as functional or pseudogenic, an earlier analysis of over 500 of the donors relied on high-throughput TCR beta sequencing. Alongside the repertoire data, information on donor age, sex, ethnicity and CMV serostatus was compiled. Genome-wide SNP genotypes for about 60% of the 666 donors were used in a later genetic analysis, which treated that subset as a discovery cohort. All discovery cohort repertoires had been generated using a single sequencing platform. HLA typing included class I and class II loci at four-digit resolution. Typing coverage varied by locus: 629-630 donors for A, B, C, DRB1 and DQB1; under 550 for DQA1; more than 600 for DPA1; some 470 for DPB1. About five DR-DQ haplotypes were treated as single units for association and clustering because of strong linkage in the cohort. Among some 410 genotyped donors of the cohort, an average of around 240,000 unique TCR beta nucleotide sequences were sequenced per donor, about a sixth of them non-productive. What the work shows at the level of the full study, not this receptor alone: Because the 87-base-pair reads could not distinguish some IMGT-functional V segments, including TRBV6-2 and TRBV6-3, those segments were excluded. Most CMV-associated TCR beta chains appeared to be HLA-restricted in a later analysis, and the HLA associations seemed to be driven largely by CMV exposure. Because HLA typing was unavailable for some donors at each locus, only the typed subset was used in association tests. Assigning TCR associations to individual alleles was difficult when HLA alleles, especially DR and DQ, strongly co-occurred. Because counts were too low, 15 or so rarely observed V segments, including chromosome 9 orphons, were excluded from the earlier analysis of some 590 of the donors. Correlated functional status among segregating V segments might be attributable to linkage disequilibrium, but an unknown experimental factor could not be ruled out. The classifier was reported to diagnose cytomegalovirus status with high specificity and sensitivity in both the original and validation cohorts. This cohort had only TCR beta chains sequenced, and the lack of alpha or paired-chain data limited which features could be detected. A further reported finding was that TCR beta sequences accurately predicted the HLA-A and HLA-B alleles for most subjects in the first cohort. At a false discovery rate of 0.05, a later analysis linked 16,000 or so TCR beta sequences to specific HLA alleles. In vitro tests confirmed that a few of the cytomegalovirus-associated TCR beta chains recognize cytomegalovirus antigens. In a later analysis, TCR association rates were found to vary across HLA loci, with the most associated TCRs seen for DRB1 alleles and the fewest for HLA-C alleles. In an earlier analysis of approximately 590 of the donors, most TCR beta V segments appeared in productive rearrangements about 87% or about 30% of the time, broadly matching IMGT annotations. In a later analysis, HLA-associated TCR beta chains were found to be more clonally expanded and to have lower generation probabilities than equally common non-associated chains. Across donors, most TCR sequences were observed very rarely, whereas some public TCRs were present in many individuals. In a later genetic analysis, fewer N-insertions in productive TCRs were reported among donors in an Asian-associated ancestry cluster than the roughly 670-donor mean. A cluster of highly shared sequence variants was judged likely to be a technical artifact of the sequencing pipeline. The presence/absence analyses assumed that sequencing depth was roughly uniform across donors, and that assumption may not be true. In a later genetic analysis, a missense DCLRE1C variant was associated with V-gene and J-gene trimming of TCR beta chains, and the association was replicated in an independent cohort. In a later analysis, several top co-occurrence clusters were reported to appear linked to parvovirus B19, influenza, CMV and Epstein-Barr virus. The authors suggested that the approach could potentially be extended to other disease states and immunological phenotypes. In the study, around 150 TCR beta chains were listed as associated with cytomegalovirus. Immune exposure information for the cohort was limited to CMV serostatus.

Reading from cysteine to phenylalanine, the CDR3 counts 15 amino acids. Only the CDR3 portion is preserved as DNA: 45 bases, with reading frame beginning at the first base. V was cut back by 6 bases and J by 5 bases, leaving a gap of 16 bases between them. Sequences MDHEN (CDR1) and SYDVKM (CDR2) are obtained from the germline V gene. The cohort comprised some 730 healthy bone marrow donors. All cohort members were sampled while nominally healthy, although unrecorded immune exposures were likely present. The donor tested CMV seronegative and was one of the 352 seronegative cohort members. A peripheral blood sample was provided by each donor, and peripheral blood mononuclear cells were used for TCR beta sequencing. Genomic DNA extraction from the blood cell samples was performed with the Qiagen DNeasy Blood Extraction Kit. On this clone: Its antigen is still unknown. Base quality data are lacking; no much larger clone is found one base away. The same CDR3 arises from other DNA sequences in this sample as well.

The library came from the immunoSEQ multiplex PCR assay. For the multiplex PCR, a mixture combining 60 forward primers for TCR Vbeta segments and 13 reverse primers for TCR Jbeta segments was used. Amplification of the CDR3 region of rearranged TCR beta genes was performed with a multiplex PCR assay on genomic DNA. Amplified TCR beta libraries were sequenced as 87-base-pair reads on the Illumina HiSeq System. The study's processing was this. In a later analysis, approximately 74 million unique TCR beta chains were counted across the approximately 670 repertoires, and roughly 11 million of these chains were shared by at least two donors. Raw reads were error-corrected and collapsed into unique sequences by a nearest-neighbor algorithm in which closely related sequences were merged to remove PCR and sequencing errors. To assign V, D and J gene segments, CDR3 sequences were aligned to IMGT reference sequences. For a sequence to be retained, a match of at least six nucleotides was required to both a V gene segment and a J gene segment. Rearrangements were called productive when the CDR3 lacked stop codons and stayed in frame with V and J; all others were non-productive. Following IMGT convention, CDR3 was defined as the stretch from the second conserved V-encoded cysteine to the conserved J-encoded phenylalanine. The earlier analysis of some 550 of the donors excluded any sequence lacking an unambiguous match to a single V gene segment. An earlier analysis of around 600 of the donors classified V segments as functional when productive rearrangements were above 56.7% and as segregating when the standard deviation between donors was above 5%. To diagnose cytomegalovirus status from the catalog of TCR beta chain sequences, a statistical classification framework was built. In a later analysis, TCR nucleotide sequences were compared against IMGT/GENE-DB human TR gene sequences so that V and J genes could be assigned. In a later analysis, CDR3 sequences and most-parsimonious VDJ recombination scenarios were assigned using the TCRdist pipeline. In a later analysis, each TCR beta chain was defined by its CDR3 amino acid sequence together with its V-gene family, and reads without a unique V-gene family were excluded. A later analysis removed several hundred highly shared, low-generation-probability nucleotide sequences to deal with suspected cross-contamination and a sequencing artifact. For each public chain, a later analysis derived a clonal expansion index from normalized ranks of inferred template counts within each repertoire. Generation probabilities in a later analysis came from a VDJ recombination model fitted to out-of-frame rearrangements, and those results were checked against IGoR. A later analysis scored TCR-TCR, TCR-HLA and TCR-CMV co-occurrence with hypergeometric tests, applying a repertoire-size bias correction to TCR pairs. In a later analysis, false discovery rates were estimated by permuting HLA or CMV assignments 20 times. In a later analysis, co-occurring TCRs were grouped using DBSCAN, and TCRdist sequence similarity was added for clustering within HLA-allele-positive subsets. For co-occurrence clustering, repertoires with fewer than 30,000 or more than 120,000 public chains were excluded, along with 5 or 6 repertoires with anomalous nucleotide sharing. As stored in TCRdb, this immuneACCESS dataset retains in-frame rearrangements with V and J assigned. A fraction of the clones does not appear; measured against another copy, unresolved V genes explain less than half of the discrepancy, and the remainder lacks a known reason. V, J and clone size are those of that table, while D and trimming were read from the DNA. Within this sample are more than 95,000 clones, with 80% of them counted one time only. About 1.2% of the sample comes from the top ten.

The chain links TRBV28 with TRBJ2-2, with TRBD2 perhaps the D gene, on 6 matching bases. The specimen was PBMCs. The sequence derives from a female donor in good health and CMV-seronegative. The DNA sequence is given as TGTGCCAGCAGAGCCCAGATTGGGGGGACCGGGGAGCTGTTTTTT. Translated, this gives CASRAQIGGTGELFF.